Shown below are 2 T cell receptor beta chains from a single sample sequenced in a study of PD-1 blockade in classical Hodgkin lymphoma. Sequencing was performed with immunoSEQ multiplex PCR; in TCRdb, only in-frame clones are kept and a portion is missing. Seen here are 46,000 or so clones, about three quarters observed once, and the top ten hold 11%. All trial patients relapsed after autologous stem cell transplantation. The sample here was peripheral blood mononuclear cells (PBMCs), taken at baseline. Source of these receptors: a human donor with classical Hodgkin lymphoma.

V is TRBV6-6 and J is TRBJ1-2, with a possible D match to TRBD1 (6 bases). There are 14 residues in the CDR3. Germline values: CDR1 MNHNY, CDR2 SVGAGI (reference sequence). V dropped 2 bases and J dropped 4 bases, with 11 bases sitting between them. The CDR3 loop is CASSYGGQGYGYTF. The CDR3 bases are TGTGCCAGCAGTTACGGGGGGCAGGGCTATGGCTACACCTTC.

This sequence joins TRBV4-2 and TRBJ1-6; D possibly corresponds to TRBD1 (5 bases). The CDR3 contains 19 residues. Germline V gene lookup returns CDR1 LGHNA and CDR2 YNFKEQ. The V and J ends lost 0 bases and 10 bases respectively, with 25 bases between them. The CDR3 loop is CASSQDLPGASYYGSPLHF. The DNA of the CDR3 is TGTGCCAGCAGCCAAGATTTGCCCGGGGCGTCCTATTATGGGTCACCCCTCCACTTT.